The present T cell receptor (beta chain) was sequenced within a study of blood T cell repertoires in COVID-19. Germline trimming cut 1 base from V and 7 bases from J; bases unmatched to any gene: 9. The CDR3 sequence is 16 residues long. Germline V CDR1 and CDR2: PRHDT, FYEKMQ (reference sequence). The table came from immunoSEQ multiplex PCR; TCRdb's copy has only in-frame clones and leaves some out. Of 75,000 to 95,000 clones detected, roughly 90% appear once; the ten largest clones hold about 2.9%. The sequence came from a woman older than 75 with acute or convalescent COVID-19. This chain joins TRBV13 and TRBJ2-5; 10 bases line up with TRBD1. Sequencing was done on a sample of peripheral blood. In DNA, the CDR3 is TGTGCCAGCAGCTTAGAAGGGGACAGGGGAAGGGGGACCCAGTACTTC. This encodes CASSLEGDRGRGTQYF.